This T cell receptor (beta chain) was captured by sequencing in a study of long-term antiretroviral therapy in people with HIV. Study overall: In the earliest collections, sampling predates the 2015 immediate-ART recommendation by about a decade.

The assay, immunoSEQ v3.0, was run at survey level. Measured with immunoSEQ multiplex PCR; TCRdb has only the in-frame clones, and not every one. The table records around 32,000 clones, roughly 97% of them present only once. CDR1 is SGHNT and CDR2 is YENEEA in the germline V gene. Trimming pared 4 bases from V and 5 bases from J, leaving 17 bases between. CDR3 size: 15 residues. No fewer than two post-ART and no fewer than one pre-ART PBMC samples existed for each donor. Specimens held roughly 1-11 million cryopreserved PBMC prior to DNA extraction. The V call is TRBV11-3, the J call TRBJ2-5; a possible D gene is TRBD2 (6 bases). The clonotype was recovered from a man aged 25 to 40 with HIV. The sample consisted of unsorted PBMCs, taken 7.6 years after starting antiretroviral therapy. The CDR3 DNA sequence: TGTGCCAGCAGCTCCCAAGCCGCGAGCGGGGAGACCCAGTACTTC. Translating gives CASSSQAASGETQYF.